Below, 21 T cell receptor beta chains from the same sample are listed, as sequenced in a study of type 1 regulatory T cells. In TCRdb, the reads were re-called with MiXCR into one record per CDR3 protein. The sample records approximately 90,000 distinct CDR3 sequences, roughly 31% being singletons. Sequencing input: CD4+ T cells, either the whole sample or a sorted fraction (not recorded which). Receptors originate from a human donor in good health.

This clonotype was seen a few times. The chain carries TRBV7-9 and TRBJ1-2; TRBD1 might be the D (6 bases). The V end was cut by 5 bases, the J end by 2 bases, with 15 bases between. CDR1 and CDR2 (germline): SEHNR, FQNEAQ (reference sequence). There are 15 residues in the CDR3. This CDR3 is CASSDTRTANYGYTF. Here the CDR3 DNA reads TGTGCCAGCAGCGATACTCGGACAGCCAACTATGGCTACACCTTC.

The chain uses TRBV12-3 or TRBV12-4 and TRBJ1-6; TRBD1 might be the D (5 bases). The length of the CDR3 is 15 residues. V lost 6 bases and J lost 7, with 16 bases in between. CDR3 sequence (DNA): TGTGCCAGCAGCAAAGCCCGGGGCCTAAATTCACCCCTCCACTTT. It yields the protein CASSKARGLNSPLHF.

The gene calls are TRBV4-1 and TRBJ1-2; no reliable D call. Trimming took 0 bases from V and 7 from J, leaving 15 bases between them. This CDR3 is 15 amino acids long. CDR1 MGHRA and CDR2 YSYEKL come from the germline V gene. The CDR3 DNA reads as TGCGCCAGCAGCCAAGAAGGTATTCAGTGGCGTGGCTACACCTTC. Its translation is CASSQEGIQWRGYTF.

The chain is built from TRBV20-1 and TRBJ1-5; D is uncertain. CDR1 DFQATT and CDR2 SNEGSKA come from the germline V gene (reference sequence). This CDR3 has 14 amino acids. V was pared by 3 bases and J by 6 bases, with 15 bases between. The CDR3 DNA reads TGCAGTGCTAGTTACGGGATTGTGGGTCAGCCCCAGCATTTT. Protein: CSASYGIVGQPQHF.

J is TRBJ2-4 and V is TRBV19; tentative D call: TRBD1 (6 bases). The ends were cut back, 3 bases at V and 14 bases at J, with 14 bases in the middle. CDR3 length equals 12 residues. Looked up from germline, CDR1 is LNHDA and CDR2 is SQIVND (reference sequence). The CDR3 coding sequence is TGTGCCAGTAGTATTATTCCGGGACAAGAGTACTTC. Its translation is CASSIIPGQEYF. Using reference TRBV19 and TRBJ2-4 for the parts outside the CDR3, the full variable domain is DGGITQSPKYLFRKEGQNVTLSCEQNLNHDAMYWYRQDPGQGLRLIYYSQIVNDFQKGDIAEGYSVSREKKESFPLTVTSAQKNPTAFYLCASSIIPGQEYFGAGTRLSVL.

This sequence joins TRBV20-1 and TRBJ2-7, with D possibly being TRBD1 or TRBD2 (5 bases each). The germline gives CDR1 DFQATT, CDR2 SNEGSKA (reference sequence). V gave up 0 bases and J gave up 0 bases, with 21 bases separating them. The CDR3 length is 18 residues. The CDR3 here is CSARDPLGAGGFSYEQYF. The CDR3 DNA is TGCAGTGCTAGAGACCCCCTAGGGGCAGGCGGGTTCTCCTACGAGCAGTACTTC.

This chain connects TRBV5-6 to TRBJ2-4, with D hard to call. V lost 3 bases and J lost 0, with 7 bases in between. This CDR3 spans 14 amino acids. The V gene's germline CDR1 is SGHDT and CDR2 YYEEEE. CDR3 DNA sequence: TGTGCCAGCAGCTCCGTCGCAGCCAAAAACATTCAGTACTTC. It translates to CASSSVAAKNIQYF.

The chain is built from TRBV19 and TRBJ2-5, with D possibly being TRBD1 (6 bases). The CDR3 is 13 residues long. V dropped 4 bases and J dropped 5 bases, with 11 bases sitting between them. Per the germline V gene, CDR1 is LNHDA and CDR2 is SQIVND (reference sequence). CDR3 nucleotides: TGTGCCAGTAGTACACAGGGTTACGAGACCCAGTACTTC. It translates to CASSTQGYETQYF.

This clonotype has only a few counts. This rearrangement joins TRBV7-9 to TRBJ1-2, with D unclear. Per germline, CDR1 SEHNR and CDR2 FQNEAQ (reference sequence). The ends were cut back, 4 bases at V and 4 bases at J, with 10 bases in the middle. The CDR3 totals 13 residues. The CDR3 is CASSSGGFYGYTF. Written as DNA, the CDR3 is TGTGCCAGCAGCTCCGGTGGGTTCTATGGCTACACCTTC.

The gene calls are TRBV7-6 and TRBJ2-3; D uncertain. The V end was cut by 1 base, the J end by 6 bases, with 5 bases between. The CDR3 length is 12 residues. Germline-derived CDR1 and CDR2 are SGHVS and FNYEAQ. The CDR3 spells CASSLVEDTQYF. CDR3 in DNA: TGTGCCAGCAGCTTAGTCGAGGATACGCAGTATTTT.

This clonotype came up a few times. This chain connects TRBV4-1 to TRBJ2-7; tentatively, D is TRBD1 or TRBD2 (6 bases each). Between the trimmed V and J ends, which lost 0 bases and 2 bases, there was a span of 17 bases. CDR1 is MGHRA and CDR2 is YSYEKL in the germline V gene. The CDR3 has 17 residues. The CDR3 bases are TGCGCCAGCAGCCAAGACGGGAGTAAGGGGGTCCCCTACGAGCAGTACTTC. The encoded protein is CASSQDGSKGVPYEQYF.

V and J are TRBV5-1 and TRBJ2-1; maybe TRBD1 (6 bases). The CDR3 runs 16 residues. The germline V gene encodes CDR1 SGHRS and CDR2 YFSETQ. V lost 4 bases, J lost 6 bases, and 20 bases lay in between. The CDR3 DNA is TGCGCCAGCAGCCAGAGTCAGGGGAATCGTGGCAATGAGCAGTTCTTC. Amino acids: CASSQSQGNRGNEQFF.

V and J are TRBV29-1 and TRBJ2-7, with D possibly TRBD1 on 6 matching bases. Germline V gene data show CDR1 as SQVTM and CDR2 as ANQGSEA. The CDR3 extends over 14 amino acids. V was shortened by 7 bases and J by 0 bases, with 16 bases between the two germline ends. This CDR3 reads CSGLTTGNSYEQYF. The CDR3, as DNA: TGCAGCGGGCTCACAACAGGGAACTCCTACGAGCAGTACTTC.

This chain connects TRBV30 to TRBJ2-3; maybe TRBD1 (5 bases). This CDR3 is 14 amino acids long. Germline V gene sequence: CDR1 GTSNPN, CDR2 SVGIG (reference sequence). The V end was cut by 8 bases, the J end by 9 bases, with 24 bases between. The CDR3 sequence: CAPGVPDSLDTQYF. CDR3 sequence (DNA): TGTGCCCCTGGAGTCCCCGACAGCCTAGACACGCAGTATTTT.

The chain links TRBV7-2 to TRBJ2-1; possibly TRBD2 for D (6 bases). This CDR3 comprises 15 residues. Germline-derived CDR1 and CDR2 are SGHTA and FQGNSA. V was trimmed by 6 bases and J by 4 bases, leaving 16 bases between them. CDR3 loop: CASRKTSGLYNEQFF. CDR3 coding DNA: TGTGCCAGCAGGAAGACCAGCGGGCTTTACAATGAGCAGTTCTTC. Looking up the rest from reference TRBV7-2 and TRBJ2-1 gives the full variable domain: GAGVSQSPSNKVTEKGKDVELRCDPISGHTALYWYRQSLGQGLEFLIYFQGNSAPDKSGLPSDRFSAERTGGSVSTLTIQRTQQEDSAVYLCASRKTSGLYNEQFFGPGTRLTVL.

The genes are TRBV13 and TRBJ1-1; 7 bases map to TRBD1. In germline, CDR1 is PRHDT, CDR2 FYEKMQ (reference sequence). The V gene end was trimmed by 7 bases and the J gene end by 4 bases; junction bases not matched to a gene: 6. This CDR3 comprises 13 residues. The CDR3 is CASMNPGGTEAFF. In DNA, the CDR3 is TGTGCCAGCATGAACCCAGGGGGCACTGAAGCTTTCTTT.

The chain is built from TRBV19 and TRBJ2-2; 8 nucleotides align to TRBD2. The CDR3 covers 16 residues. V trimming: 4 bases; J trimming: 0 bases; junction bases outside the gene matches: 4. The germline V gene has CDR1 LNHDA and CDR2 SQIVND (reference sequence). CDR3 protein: CASSTPAGANTGELFF. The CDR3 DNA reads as TGTGCCAGTAGTACTCCAGCGGGGGCGAACACCGGGGAGCTGTTTTTT.

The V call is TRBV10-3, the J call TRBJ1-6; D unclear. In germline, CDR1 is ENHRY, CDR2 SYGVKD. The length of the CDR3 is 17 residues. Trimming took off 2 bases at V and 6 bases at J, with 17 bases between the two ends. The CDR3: CAISEVRLPSPNSPLHF. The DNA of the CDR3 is TGTGCCATCAGTGAGGTTCGGCTTCCATCGCCTAATTCACCCCTCCACTTT.

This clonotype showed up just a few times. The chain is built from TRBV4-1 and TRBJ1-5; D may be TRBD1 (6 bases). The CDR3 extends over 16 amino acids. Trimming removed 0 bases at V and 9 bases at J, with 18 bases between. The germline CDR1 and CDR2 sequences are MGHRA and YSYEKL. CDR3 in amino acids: CASSQEDRTVSLPQHF. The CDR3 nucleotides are TGCGCCAGCAGCCAAGAAGACCGGACAGTATCCTTGCCCCAGCATTTT.

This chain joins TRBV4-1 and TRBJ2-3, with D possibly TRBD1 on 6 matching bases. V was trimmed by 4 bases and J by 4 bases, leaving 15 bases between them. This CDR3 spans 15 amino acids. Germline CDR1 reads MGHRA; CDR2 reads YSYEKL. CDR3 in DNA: TGCGCCAGCAGCCCAAGGACAGACGCTTCAGATACGCAGTATTTT. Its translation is CASSPRTDASDTQYF.

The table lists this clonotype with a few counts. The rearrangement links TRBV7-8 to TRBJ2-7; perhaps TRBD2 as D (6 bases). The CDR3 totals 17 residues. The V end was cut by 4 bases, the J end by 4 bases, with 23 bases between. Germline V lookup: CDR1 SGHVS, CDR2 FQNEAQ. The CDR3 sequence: CASSSRWRDQSAYEQYF. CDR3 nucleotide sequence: TGTGCCAGCAGCTCTAGGTGGAGGGACCAAAGTGCGTACGAGCAGTACTTC.